The rows below give T cell receptor beta chains drawn from one sample of a study of graft-versus-host responses after intestinal transplantation. Only in-frame clones appear in the TCRdb table, and some are missing; sequencing was by immunoSEQ multiplex PCR. The data show roughly 25,000 clones, 90% seen once. The sequenced sample was PBMCs, obtained just under 40 days after intestinal transplant. The receptor set was obtained from a human patient who received an intestinal transplant, so some T cells may come from the graft donor. CDR3s include the opening cysteine and the closing phenylalanine or tryptophan. D genes are given only for firm matches. Expanded clones get a size class; other rows say once, few or many, or leave the size out.

-	TRBV9	-	TRBJ1-4	CASSPGPNDEKLFF	TGTGCCAGCAGCCCCGGCCCGAACGATGAAAAACTGTTTTTT
-	TRBV7-9	-	TRBJ2-5	CASSLTKLQETQYF	TGTGCCAGCAGCTTGACCAAACTCCAAGAGACCCAGTACTTC
-	TRBV2	TRBD2	TRBJ2-1	CATYPSGDYNEQFF	TGTGCCACTTACCCTAGCGGCGACTACAATGAGCAGTTCTTC
once	TRBV19	-	TRBJ2-5	CASSIRQGETQYF	TGTGCCAGTAGTATCCGGCAGGGGGAGACCCAGTACTTC
-	TRBV7-2	-	TRBJ2-2	CASTSSKAGELFF	TGTGCCAGCACCTCATCGAAAGCCGGGGAGCTGTTTTTT
-	TRBV12-5	-	TRBJ2-1	CASGLGGSSYNEQFF	TGTGCTAGTGGTTTGGGGGGCAGCTCCTACAATGAGCAGTTCTTC
-	TRBV6-5	-	TRBJ1-2	CASSYSVRGYGYTF	TGTGCCAGCAGTTACTCGGTCAGGGGTTATGGCTACACCTTC
-	TRBV7-9	-	TRBJ2-7	CASSLTYEQYF	TGTGCCAGCAGCCTCACCTACGAGCAGTACTTC
-	TRBV18	-	TRBJ1-4	CASSPRRVNEKLFF	TGTGCCAGCTCACCGCGACGGGTTAATGAAAAACTGTTTTTT
-	TRBV7-8	-	TRBJ2-7	CASSLWAGRNAYEQYF	TGTGCCAGCAGCTTATGGGCGGGACGCAACGCCTACGAGCAGTACTTC
-	TRBV28	TRBD1	TRBJ1-2	CASSLSEGGNGYTF	TGTGCCAGCAGTTTATCGGAAGGGGGCAATGGCTACACCTTC
-	TRBV6-6	-	TRBJ1-2	CASSRGKGYTF	TGTGCCAGCAGTAGGGGGAAGGGCTACACCTTC
-	TRBV5-1	-	TRBJ1-2	CASNARTSNYGYTF	TGCGCCAGCAATGCCCGGACATCTAACTATGGCTACACCTTC
-	TRBV5-1	TRBD2	TRBJ2-7	CASSLRGRALSYEQYF	TGCGCCAGCAGCTTACGCGGGAGGGCCCTCTCCTACGAGCAGTACTTC
-	TRBV6-1	TRBD1	TRBJ2-1	CASSNRGLGNEQFF	TGTGCCAGCAGTAACAGGGGGCTGGGCAATGAGCAGTTCTTC
once	TRBV10-3	TRBD2	TRBJ2-1	CATLGLAGGQSSYNEQFF	TGTGCCACACTAGGACTAGCGGGAGGCCAAAGCTCCTACAATGAGCAGTTCTTC
-	TRBV28	-	TRBJ1-1	CASIGEAEAFF	TGTGCCAGCATAGGGGAGGCTGAAGCTTTCTTT
-	TRBV28	-	TRBJ2-7	CASSHSRGYEQYF	TGTGCCAGCAGTCACAGCCGGGGCTACGAGCAGTACTTC
-	TRBV4-1	TRBD2	TRBJ2-1	CASSSSGRHNEQFF	TGCGCCAGCAGTTCTAGCGGGAGGCACAATGAGCAGTTCTTC
-	TRBV7-6	-	TRBJ2-2	CASSLSGELFF	TGTGCCAGCAGCCTATCCGGGGAGCTGTTTTTT
-	TRBV15	-	TRBJ2-3	CATSPRGITPGTDTQYF	TGTGCCACCAGCCCCCGGGGTATTACTCCGGGCACAGATACGCAGTATTTT
-	TRBV5-4	-	TRBJ1-3	CASSLGQGSANTIYF	TGTGCCAGCAGCTTGGGCCAGGGGAGCGCAAACACCATATATTTT
-	TRBV21-1	-	TRBJ1-2	CASSKYRGRIAHYGYTF	TGTGCCAGCAGCAAATACAGGGGGCGCATTGCCCATTATGGCTACACCTTC
-	TRBV28	-	TRBJ1-1	CASSFRGGEGTFF	TGTGCCAGCAGTTTTAGGGGCGGGGAGGGGACTTTCTTT
-	TRBV27	-	TRBJ2-3	CASSLKRTSTDTQYF	TGTGCCAGCAGTTTAAAACGTACTAGCACAGATACGCAGTATTTT
-	TRBV19	-	TRBJ1-2	CASSPGVGYGYTF	TGTGCCAGTAGTCCGGGAGTCGGCTATGGCTACACCTTC
-	TRBV10-2	TRBD1	TRBJ1-5	CASTGQGSQPQHF	TGCGCCAGCACCGGACAGGGCAGTCAGCCCCAGCATTTT
-	TRBV5-1	-	TRBJ1-6	CASSFNENSYNSPLHF	TGCGCCAGCAGCTTTAATGAGAACTCCTATAATTCACCCCTCCACTTT
-	TRBV5-6	-	TRBJ1-2	CASSSGTTIGYTF	TGTGCCAGCAGCTCCGGGACTACCATCGGCTACACCTTC
-	TRBV10-3	-	TRBJ1-5	CAIRGYSNQPQHF	TGTGCCATCAGGGGCTATAGCAATCAGCCCCAGCATTTT
-	TRBV9	-	TRBJ1-1	CASSSTGTANTEAFF	TGTGCCAGCAGCTCAACCGGGACGGCGAACACTGAAGCTTTCTTT
-	TRBV4-2	TRBD2	TRBJ2-7	CASSRGLAGGSSYEQYF	TGTGCCAGCAGCCGAGGACTAGCGGGAGGTTCCTCCTACGAGCAGTACTTC
once	TRBV9	-	TRBJ2-2	CASSVAPGLNTGELFF	TGTGCCAGCAGCGTAGCCCCAGGGCTGAACACCGGGGAGCTGTTTTTT
-	TRBV28	-	TRBJ1-5	CASSTLESVGQPQHF	TGTGCCAGCAGTACCCTGGAGTCCGTAGGGCAGCCCCAGCATTTT
-	TRBV6-5	TRBD2	TRBJ2-1	CASSYGTSGSNEQFF	TGTGCCAGCAGTTACGGGACTAGCGGGAGCAATGAGCAGTTCTTC
-	TRBV7-9	-	TRBJ2-7	CASSSDYEQYF	TGTGCCAGCAGCTCGGACTACGAGCAGTACTTC
once	TRBV5-6	-	TRBJ2-5	CASSFQSMEETQYF	TGTGCCAGCAGCTTTCAAAGTATGGAAGAGACCCAGTACTTC
-	TRBV2	TRBD2	TRBJ2-1	CASGLAGTLGVNEQFF	TGTGCCAGCGGACTAGCGGGTACCCTTGGTGTCAATGAGCAGTTCTTC
-	TRBV11-3	-	TRBJ2-1	CASSRYRSSYNEQFF	TGTGCCAGCAGCCGATACAGGAGCTCCTACAATGAGCAGTTCTTC
-	TRBV30	TRBD2	TRBJ2-7	CAWSKKTSGFSYEQYF	TGTGCCTGGAGCAAAAAGACTAGCGGATTCTCCTACGAGCAGTACTTC
-	TRBV4-1	-	TRBJ2-1	CASSQPNSPLYNEQFF	TGCGCCAGCAGCCAACCGAACTCCCCATTATACAATGAGCAGTTCTTC
-	TRBV5-1	-	TRBJ1-2	CASSLSTRRANYGYTF	TGCGCCAGCAGCTTGAGTACCAGACGTGCTAACTATGGCTACACCTTC
-	TRBV7-9	TRBD1	TRBJ2-7	CASRLGTGAYEQYF	TGTGCCAGCAGGCTCGGGACAGGGGCGTACGAGCAGTACTTC
-	TRBV12-5	TRBD1	TRBJ2-3	CASGLVHYRGPPPLRQYF	TGTGCTAGTGGTTTGGTACATTACAGGGGCCCCCCCCCACTCCGGCAGTATTTT
-	TRBV27	-	TRBJ1-1	CASSLSIGAWGTEAFF	TGTGCCAGCAGTTTATCGATCGGGGCTTGGGGTACTGAAGCTTTCTTT
-	TRBV30	TRBD2	TRBJ2-3	CAPEPAQPSGRLADTQYF	TGTGCTCCGGAACCGGCCCAGCCCAGCGGGAGACTTGCAGATACGCAGTATTTT